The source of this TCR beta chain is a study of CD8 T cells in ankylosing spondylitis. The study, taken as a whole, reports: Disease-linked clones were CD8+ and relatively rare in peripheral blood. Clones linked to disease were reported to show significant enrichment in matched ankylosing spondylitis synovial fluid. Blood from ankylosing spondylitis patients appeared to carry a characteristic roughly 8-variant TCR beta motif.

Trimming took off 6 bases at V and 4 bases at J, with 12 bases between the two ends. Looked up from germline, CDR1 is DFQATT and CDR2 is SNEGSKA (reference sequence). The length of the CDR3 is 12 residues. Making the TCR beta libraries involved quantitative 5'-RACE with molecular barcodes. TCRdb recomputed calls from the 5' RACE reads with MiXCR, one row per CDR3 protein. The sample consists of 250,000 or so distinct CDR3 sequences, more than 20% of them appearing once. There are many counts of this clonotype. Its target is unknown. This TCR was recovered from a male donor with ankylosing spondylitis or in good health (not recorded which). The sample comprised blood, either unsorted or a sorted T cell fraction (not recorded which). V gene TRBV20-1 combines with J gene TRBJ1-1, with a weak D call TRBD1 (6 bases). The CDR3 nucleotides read TGCAGTGCCAGGACAGTAACCACTGAAGCTTTCTTT. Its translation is CSARTVTTEAFF.